This TCR beta chain stems from a study of chemoradiotherapy in HPV16-positive cancers. This table comes from immunoSEQ multiplex PCR, and its TCRdb copy is limited to in-frame clones, with some not included. This table has over 30,000 clones, about 88% appearing once. V was pared by 4 bases and J by 0 bases, with 6 bases of the junction left unmatched. The CDR3 runs to 16 residues. Germline CDR1 KGHSH, CDR2 LQKENI. Samples were taken several times over chemoradiotherapy. The V and J genes are TRBV18 and TRBJ1-3; 7 nucleotides align to TRBD1. This sample comprised blood, obtained from a patient who underwent chemoradiotherapy. The sequence came from a human donor with HPV-associated anogenital cancer. The CDR3 sequence: CASSLPTGFSGNTIYF. DNA for the CDR3: TGTGCCAGCTCACTACCGACAGGGTTCTCTGGAAACACCATATATTTT.